This entry lists 22 T cell receptor beta chains sequenced from one sample in a study of metastatic and nonmetastatic thyroid tumors. No patient received treatment before thyroid surgery. Through MiXCR, TCRdb re-clonotyped the PCR reads. The repertoire holds 20,000 to 25,000 clones, with less than 20% as singletons. The sequenced sample consisted of blood. These receptors originate from a female donor with papillary thyroid cancer or a benign thyroid nodule (not recorded which). Some clones in this sample may be carry-over from other donors' samples.

The chain employs TRBV6-1 and TRBJ2-1; TRBD2 agrees at 12 bases. Germline V CDR1 and CDR2: MNHNS, SASEGT. The CDR3 extends over 17 amino acids. The J segment lost 5 bases and the V segment lost 8 bases, leaving 13 bases of the junction unmatched. CDR3 region: CASLYLTSGGVNNEQFF. CDR3 nucleotides: TGTGCCAGCCTCTACCTGACTAGCGGGGGCGTTAACAATGAGCAGTTCTTC.

This clone was seen at least ten times. This sample also contains other DNA sequences that code for the same CDR3. CDR3 amino acids: CATLDRGPNTGELFF. The CDR3 coding sequence is TGTGCCACCCTCGACAGGGGGCCGAACACCGGGGAGCTGTTTTTT. J is TRBJ2-2 and V is TRBV28; 10 nucleotides agree with TRBD1. The ends lost 10 bases at V and 0 bases at J; junction bases unmatched: 5. The CDR3 loop spans 15 amino acids. The V gene's germline CDR1 is MDHEN and CDR2 SYDVKM.

This clone was counted ten times or more. The rearrangement joins TRBV4-3 to TRBJ2-5, with TRBD2 identical over 9 bases. Germline CDR1 is LGHNA and CDR2 is YSLEER. The CDR3 consists of 14 residues. V shed 1 base, J shed 5 bases, and the junction held 2 bases outside the gene matches. DNA for the CDR3: TGCGCCAGCAGCCAAGGGACTAGCGTGGAGACCCAGTACTTC. Residues: CASSQGTSVETQYF.

V usage is TRBV12-3 or TRBV12-4 and J usage is TRBJ2-1; D is possibly TRBD2 (5 bases). The CDR3 contains 18 residues. The V end lost 2 bases, the J end lost 8 bases, and 25 bases lay between the germline ends. The CDR3 coding sequence is TGTGCCAGCAGTTTAAGGCTCGGGGTTATCGTGGGTGGGGATGAGCAGTTCTTC. As protein: CASSLRLGVIVGGDEQFF.

This clone has a count of ten or more. The V call is TRBV25-1, the J call TRBJ1-5, with 7 positions matching TRBD1. The V and J ends lost 3 bases and 6 bases, in that order; junction bases with no gene match: 2. The CDR3 totals 13 residues. Germline assignment: CDR1 MGHDK and CDR2 SYGVNS. The CDR3 loop reads CASSEGTVQPQHF. CDR3 coding DNA: TGTGCCAGCAGTGAGGGGACAGTTCAGCCCCAGCATTTT. The variable domain in full, completed from reference TRBV25-1 and TRBJ1-5, reads EADIYQTPRYLVIGTGKKITLECSQTMGHDKMYWYQQDPGMELHLIHYSYGVNSTEKGDLSSESTVSRIRTEHFPLTLESARPSHTSQYLCASSEGTVQPQHFGDGTRLSIL.

The genes are TRBV10-1 and TRBJ1-6; maybe TRBD1 (6 bases). The germline CDR1 and CDR2 sequences are WNHNN and SYGVQD (reference sequence). The V and J ends lost 0 bases and 2 bases respectively, with 14 bases between them. The CDR3 is made up of 18 amino acids. CDR3 amino acids: CASSESSQGSAYNSPLHF. The CDR3 DNA reads TGCGCCAGCAGTGAGTCGTCCCAGGGGTCGGCCTATAATTCACCCCTCCACTTT.

This clone was observed many times. The chain recombines TRBV9 with TRBJ2-2; weak D call: TRBD2 (6 bases). The CDR3 totals 16 residues. Germline loops: CDR1 SGDLS, CDR2 YYNGEE. With 0 bases removed from V and 5 bases from J, the gap between germline ends came to 14 bases. CDR3: CASSVGGTRGTGELFF. Here the CDR3 DNA reads TGTGCCAGCAGCGTAGGAGGGACTCGAGGGACCGGGGAGCTGTTTTTT.

The rearrangement links TRBV2 to TRBJ2-7, with 11 bases aligning to TRBD2. CDR1 is SNHLY and CDR2 is FYNNEI in the germline V gene. This CDR3 has 15 residues. Germline trimming cut 6 bases from V and 6 bases from J; bases unmatched to any gene: 10. DNA of the CDR3: TGTGCCAGCAGCCACTCGGTCGGGACTAGCGGCGAGCAGTACTTC. This encodes CASSHSVGTSGEQYF. The full variable domain, with the rest looked up from reference TRBV2 and TRBJ2-7, is EPEVTQTPSHQVTQMGQEVILRCVPISNHLYFYWYRQILGQKVEFLVSFYNNEISEKSEIFDDQFSVERPDGSNFTLKIRSTKLEDSAMYFCASSHSVGTSGEQYFGPGTRLTVT.

At least ten counts were recorded for this clone. CDR3 in amino acids: CASSPRDRGRFGYTF. CDR3 DNA: TGTGCCAGCAGTCCCCGGGACAGGGGGCGGTTCGGCTACACCTTC. The rearrangement uses TRBV6-1 and TRBJ1-2; TRBD1 matches at 12 bases. This CDR3 region has 15 residues. Germline values: CDR1 MNHNS, CDR2 SASEGT. With V trimmed by 5 bases and J by 8 bases, 9 bases remained unmatched.

The chain carries TRBV7-6 and TRBJ2-1; no clear D. V was clipped by 7 bases and J by 6 bases, with 25 bases between them. The CDR3 covers 17 residues. CDR1 is SGHVS and CDR2 is FNYEAQ in the germline V gene. The CDR3 coding sequence is TGTGCCAGCATCTCGATAGCCCCGGGTCGAATAACCAATGAGCAGTTCTTC. Protein product: CASISIAPGRITNEQFF.

The chain joins TRBV20-1 to TRBJ2-7; 12 bases align to TRBD2. Germline V gene sequence: CDR1 DFQATT, CDR2 SNEGSKA (reference sequence). The junction had 9 bases not matched to a gene; V was cut back by 5 bases and J by 4 bases. The CDR3 sequence is 15 residues long. The CDR3 spells CSASTTSGSAYEQYF. CDR3 coding DNA: TGCAGTGCTTCTACGACTAGCGGGAGTGCGTACGAGCAGTACTTC.

This clone was recorded many times. This chain joins TRBV19 and TRBJ2-2; 13 bases map to TRBD2. This CDR3 is 14 amino acids long. The trim removed 9 bases at V and 6 bases at J, leaving 4 bases unmatched. Germline CDR1 is LNHDA and CDR2 is SQIVND (reference sequence). The CDR3, as DNA: TGTGCCAGCCGGACTAGCGGGAGCGCCGGGGAGCTGTTTTTT. This codes for CASRTSGSAGELFF.

This clone was seen at least ten times. This rearrangement joins TRBV25-1 to TRBJ2-1; 8 nucleotides match TRBD1. The junction had 10 bases not matched to a gene; V was cut back by 9 bases and J by 9 bases. Germline CDR1 reads MGHDK; CDR2 reads SYGVNS. This CDR3 spans 13 amino acids. The CDR3 here is CASGRVQGGEQFF. CDR3 nucleotides: TGTGCCAGTGGAAGGGTACAGGGGGGTGAGCAGTTCTTC.

This clone was seen ten or more times. The V gene is TRBV20-1, the J gene TRBJ2-3, with D unresolved. The germline V and J ends were trimmed by 6 bases and 4 bases, with 17 bases remaining between them. CDR1 and CDR2 from the germline V gene are DFQATT and SNEGSKA (reference sequence). CDR3 length equals 14 residues. For the CDR3, the DNA is TGCAGTGCGCCCCGTCCCCAGGACCCAGATACGCAGTATTTT. This translates into CSAPRPQDPDTQYF.

This clone has at least ten counts. The V gene is TRBV27, the J gene TRBJ1-5; the D is unclear. The germline gives CDR1 MNHEY, CDR2 SMNVEV (reference sequence). Deletions cut 2 bases from V and 0 bases from J, with 17 bases between. CDR3 size: 18 residues. The CDR3 nucleotides are TGTGCCAGCAGTTTACGAGTCGGGTTTAGGTATAGCAATCAGCCCCAGCATTTT. As protein: CASSLRVGFRYSNQPQHF.

Points on this clone: Without the conserved terminal phenylalanine or tryptophan, this CDR3 likely stems from a read error. The chain combines TRBV12-3 or TRBV12-4 with TRBJ2-2; D not resolved. This CDR3 contains 15 residues. Trimming pared 6 bases from V and 5 bases from J, leaving 16 bases between. This CDR3 reads CASSPERVATGELFV. The CDR3 DNA sequence: TGTGCCAGCAGCCCCGAAAGGGTCGCTACCGGGGAGCTGTTTGTT.

The chain is built from TRBV27 and TRBJ2-5; 8 bases are shared with TRBD1. The CDR3 spans 16 residues. Per the germline V gene, CDR1 is MNHEY and CDR2 is SMNVEV (reference sequence). Losses at the gene ends were 0 bases for V and 4 bases for J; bases not matched to a gene: 7. The CDR3 DNA reads as TGTGCCAGCAGTTTATCGGGGACAGGTGGAGGAGAGACCCAGTACTTC. Translation: CASSLSGTGGGETQYF.

The rearrangement links TRBV18 to TRBJ2-3; perhaps D is TRBD1 or TRBD2 (5 bases each). This CDR3 region has 15 residues. V was clipped by 3 bases and J by 6 bases, with 16 bases between them. The V gene's germline CDR1 is KGHSH and CDR2 LQKENI. CDR3 amino acids: CASSPPMGVGDTQYF. The CDR3 DNA reads as TGTGCCAGCTCACCTCCGATGGGGGTCGGGGATACGCAGTATTTT.

This clone occurred many times. V gene TRBV5-1 combines with J gene TRBJ2-3; 10 nucleotides agree with TRBD2. The germline CDR1 and CDR2 sequences are SGHRS and YFSETQ. CDR3 length equals 13 residues. V trimming: 4 bases; J trimming: 5 bases; junction bases outside the gene matches: 1. CDR3 residues: CASSASGGDTQYF. DNA for the CDR3: TGCGCCAGCAGCGCTAGCGGGGGAGATACGCAGTATTTT.

This clone was picked up many times. The genes are TRBV20-1 and TRBJ2-3, with no clear D. Germline loops: CDR1 DFQATT, CDR2 SNEGSKA (reference sequence). This CDR3 is built from 11 residues. V was clipped by 5 bases and J by 6 bases, with 9 bases between them. The CDR3 here is CSASRRDTQYF. For the CDR3, the DNA is TGCAGTGCTTCCAGACGCGATACGCAGTATTTT.

A few counts support this clone. V and J are TRBV12-3 or TRBV12-4 and TRBJ2-1; D gene uncertain. This CDR3 comprises 12 residues. V was clipped by 3 bases and J by 9 bases, with 9 bases between them. This CDR3 reads CASSFLGGEQFF. The CDR3 coding sequence is TGTGCCAGCAGTTTCCTCGGCGGTGAGCAGTTCTTC.

This clone was found once. A much larger clone lies a single base off, so this may be a read error. The chain uses TRBV7-3 and TRBJ2-3, with D possibly matching TRBD2 (7 bases). V lost 2 bases to trimming and J lost 2 bases, with 8 bases between them. This CDR3 has 14 residues. Germline V gene sequence: CDR1 SGHTA, CDR2 FQGTGA. This chain's CDR3 is CASSLGGATDTQYF. DNA of the CDR3: TGTGCCAGCAGCTTAGGGGGGGCCACAGATACGCAGTATTTT.